Following are 3 T cell receptor beta chains from one sample sequenced in a study of blood T cell repertoires in COVID-19. TCRdb's copy holds only in-frame clones and misses some; the assay was immunoSEQ multiplex PCR. This sample has roughly 180,000 clones; over 80% occur once, and the top ten carry 6.5% to 8.5%. Sequencing was carried out using peripheral blood. The receptor set was obtained from a woman in her 40s with COVID-19, enrolled during active disease.

This chain links TRBV27 with TRBJ1-2, with 8 bases fitting TRBD1. The ends lost 6 bases at V and 1 base at J; junction bases unmatched: 4. This CDR3 has 14 residues. Germline V gene data show CDR1 as MNHEY and CDR2 as SMNVEV (reference sequence). The CDR3 nucleotides are TGTGCCAGCAGCTCAGGGGGCGTTAACTATGGCTACACCTTC. Amino acids: CASSSGGVNYGYTF.

As regards this clone: A junction end diverges from the germline sequence, so it may reflect a read error. This sequence joins TRBV3-1 (or the pseudogene TRBV3-2) and TRBJ1-2; a possible D gene is TRBD1 (6 bases). The CDR3 is 13 residues long. Germline assignment: CDR1 LGHDT and CDR2 YNNKEL (reference sequence). CDR3 region: CASSQAGDYGYTF. In DNA form, the CDR3 reads TGTGCCAGCAGCCAGGCAGGGGACTACGGCTACACCTTC.

This sequence joins TRBV15 and TRBJ1-1; D remains ambiguous. The CDR3 extends over 17 amino acids. The ends were cut back, 0 bases at V and 0 bases at J, with 14 bases in the middle. CDR1 is LNHNV, CDR2 YYDKDF, per germline (reference sequence). CDR3 DNA: TGTGCCACCAGCAGAGAACGTCCCGGACTTATGAACACTGAAGCTTTCTTT. This gives the protein CATSRERPGLMNTEAFF.